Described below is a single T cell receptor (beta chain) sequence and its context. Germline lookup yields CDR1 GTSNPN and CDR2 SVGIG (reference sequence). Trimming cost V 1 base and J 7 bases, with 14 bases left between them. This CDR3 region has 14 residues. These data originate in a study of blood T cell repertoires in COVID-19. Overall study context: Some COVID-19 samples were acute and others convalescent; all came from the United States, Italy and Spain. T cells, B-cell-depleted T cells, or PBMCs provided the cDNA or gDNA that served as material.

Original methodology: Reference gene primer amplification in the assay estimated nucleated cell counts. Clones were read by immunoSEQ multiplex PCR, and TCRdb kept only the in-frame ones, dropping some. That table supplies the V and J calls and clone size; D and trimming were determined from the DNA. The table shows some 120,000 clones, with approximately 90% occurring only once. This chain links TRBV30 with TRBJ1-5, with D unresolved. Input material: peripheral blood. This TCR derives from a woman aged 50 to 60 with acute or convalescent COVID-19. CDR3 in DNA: TGTGCCTGGAGTGCCGGGGTGTCTGGGCAGCCCCAGCATTTT. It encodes CAWSAGVSGQPQHF.